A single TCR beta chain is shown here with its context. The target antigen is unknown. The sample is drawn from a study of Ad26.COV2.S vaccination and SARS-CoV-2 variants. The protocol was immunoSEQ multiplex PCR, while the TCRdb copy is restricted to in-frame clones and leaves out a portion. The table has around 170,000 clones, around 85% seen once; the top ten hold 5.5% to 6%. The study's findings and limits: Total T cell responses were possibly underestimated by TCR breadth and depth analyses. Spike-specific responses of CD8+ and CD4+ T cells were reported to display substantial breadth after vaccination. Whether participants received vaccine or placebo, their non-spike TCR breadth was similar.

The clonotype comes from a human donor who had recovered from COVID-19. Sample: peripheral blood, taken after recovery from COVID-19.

The chain's CDR3 is CASSFGKRTQYF. The CDR3 nucleotides are TGTGCCAGCAGTTTCGGGAAGAGGACCCAGTACTTC. The chain uses TRBV28 and TRBJ2-5, with D possibly matching TRBD2 (5 bases). Trimming shortened V by 3 bases and J by 7 bases, and 9 bases separated the two germline ends. The germline V gene encodes CDR1 MDHEN and CDR2 SYDVKM. CDR3 size: 12 residues. The full variable domain, rest sourced from reference TRBV28 and TRBJ2-5, is DVKVTQSSRYLVKRTGEKVFLECVQDMDHENMFWYRQDPGLGLRLIYFSYDVKMKEKGDIPEGYSVSREKKERFSLILESASTNQTSMYLCASSFGKRTQYFGPGTRLLVL.